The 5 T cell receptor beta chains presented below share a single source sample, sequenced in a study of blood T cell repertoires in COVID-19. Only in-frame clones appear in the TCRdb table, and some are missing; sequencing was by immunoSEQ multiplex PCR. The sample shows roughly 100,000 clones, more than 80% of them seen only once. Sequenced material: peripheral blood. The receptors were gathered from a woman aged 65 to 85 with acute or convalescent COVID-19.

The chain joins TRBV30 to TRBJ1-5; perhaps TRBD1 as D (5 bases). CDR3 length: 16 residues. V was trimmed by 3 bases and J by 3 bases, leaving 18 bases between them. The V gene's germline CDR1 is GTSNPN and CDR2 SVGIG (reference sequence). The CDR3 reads CAWSLKGRALNQPQHF. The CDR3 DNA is TGTGCCTGGAGCCTCAAGGGGAGGGCTCTCAATCAGCCCCAGCATTTT.

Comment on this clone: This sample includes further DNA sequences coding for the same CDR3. The CDR3 DNA reads TGTGCCAGCAGTTTTGCGGGAGTAGGGGAGACCCAGTACTTC. It specifies CASSFAGVGETQYF. The genes are TRBV27 and TRBJ2-5, with 7 positions matching TRBD2. V gave up 3 bases and J gave up 5 bases; unmatched junction bases: 6. Germline lookup yields CDR1 MNHEY and CDR2 SMNVEV (reference sequence). The length of the CDR3 is 14 residues.

In DNA form, the CDR3 reads TGCGCCAGCAGCTTGTCGCTCGGGGCCTACGAGCAGTACTTC. It translates to CASSLSLGAYEQYF. The chain couples TRBV5-1 to TRBJ2-7, with D tentatively TRBD2 (5 bases). V dropped 1 base and J dropped 2 bases, with 10 bases sitting between them. Germline V gene data show CDR1 as SGHRS and CDR2 as YFSETQ. This CDR3 has 14 residues.

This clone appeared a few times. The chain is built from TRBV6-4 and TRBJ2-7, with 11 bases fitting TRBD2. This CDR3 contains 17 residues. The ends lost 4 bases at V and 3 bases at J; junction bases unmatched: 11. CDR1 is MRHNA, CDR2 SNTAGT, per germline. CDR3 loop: CASSAYSGTSGYYEQYF. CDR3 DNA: TGTGCCAGCAGTGCGTACAGCGGGACTAGCGGATACTACGAGCAGTACTTC.

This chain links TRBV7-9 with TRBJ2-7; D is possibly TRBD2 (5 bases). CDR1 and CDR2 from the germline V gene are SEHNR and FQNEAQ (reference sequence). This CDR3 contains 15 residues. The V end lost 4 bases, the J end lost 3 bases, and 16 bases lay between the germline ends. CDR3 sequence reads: CASSSTDFGFYEQYF. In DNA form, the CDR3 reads TGTGCCAGCAGCTCCACGGACTTCGGATTCTACGAGCAGTACTTC.